The 2 T cell receptor beta chains presented below share a single source sample, sequenced in a study of cytomegalovirus exposure and HLA in healthy donors listed by TCRdb under 2017. The library relied on the immunoSEQ multiplex PCR assay. For the multiplex PCR, a mixture combining 60 forward primers for TCR Vbeta segments and 13 reverse primers for TCR Jbeta segments was used. In its TCRdb copy, this immuneACCESS table keeps in-frame sequences only and misses some clones. Where compared with another copy, unresolved V genes explain less than half of these, and the others have no known cause. Counted in this sample were 140,000 to 150,000 clones; around 59% of them appeared once. 1.8% of the sample goes to the ten largest clones. Sequencing used PBMCs. The source of these receptors is a male donor in good health and CMV-seronegative.

This chain links TRBV6-5 with TRBJ2-3; D is possibly TRBD2 (6 bases). The CDR3 runs 15 residues. V lost 4 bases and J lost 3, with 14 bases in between. Germline CDR1 MNHEY, CDR2 SVGAGI. CDR3 residues: CASSLRGAQTDTQYF. The CDR3 DNA is TGTGCCAGCAGTTTACGCGGGGCCCAAACAGATACGCAGTATTTT.

This chain connects TRBV6-6 to TRBJ1-5; maybe TRBD1 (6 bases). V dropped 6 bases and J dropped 0 bases, with 9 bases sitting between them. The germline V gene has CDR1 MNHNY and CDR2 SVGAGI (reference sequence). CDR3 length equals 14 residues. The CDR3 is CASRPGDSNQPQHF. The CDR3 DNA reads TGTGCCAGCAGACCAGGGGATAGCAATCAGCCCCAGCATTTT.